What follows are 10 T cell receptor beta chains derived from one specimen sequenced in a study of blood T cell repertoires in COVID-19. The data were produced by immunoSEQ multiplex PCR, yet TCRdb's version contains in-frame clones alone and is incomplete. This table holds under 200,000 clones, 84% found once. The sequencing sample was made of PBMCs or T cells enriched from blood (not recorded which). These TCRs come from a man aged 50 to 60 who had recovered from COVID-19.

J is TRBJ2-3 and V is TRBV10-3, with 13 bases fitting TRBD2. Trimming removed 11 bases from V and 3 bases from J; junction bases left unmatched: 5. Germline loops: CDR1 ENHRY, CDR2 SYGVKD. This CDR3 comprises 14 residues. CDR3 in amino acids: CAARTSGGTDTQYF. For the CDR3, the DNA is TGTGCCGCCCGGACTAGCGGGGGAACAGATACGCAGTATTTT.

The chain joins TRBV3-1 (or the pseudogene TRBV3-2) to TRBJ2-1; 12 bases align to TRBD2. This CDR3 region has 13 residues. Trimming removed 7 bases from V and 7 bases from J; junction bases left unmatched: 2. Per the germline V gene, CDR1 is LGHDT and CDR2 is YNNKEL (reference sequence). CDR3 DNA sequence: TGTGCCAGCACGGGACTAGCGGGTAATGAGCAGTTCTTC. Translated, it gives CASTGLAGNEQFF.

The chain recombines TRBV7-3 with TRBJ2-7; D not resolved. Germline V gene lookup returns CDR1 SGHTA and CDR2 FQGTGA. Trimming cost V 3 bases and J 4 bases, with 13 bases left between them. The CDR3 covers 14 residues. The CDR3 spells CASSFEQIIYEQYF. CDR3 coding DNA: TGTGCCAGCAGCTTCGAACAGATAATATACGAGCAGTACTTC.

The chain recombines TRBV6-2 or TRBV6-3 with TRBJ2-5; 8 nucleotides align to TRBD2. J gave up 5 bases and V 0 bases, and 14 bases lay outside the gene matches. CDR1 and CDR2 (germline): MNHEY, SVGEGT. The CDR3 length is 18 residues. CDR3 bases: TGTGCCAGCAGTTACTCTTTCCGCGGGGGGAGTCTGGGGGAGACCCAGTACTTC. It encodes CASSYSFRGGSLGETQYF.

The chain carries TRBV18 and TRBJ2-7; D perhaps matches TRBD1 (5 bases). The CDR3 runs 13 residues. V was clipped by 3 bases and J by 0 bases, with 6 bases between them. Germline-derived CDR1 and CDR2 are KGHSH and LQKENI. DNA of the CDR3: TGTGCCAGCTCACCGACAGACTCCTACGAGCAGTACTTC. It is translated as CASSPTDSYEQYF.

The rearrangement uses TRBV7-8 and TRBJ2-5; possibly TRBD2 for D (5 bases). V shed 1 base and J shed 5 bases, with 11 bases lying between them. CDR3 length: 14 residues. Germline lookup yields CDR1 SGHVS and CDR2 FQNEAQ. The CDR3 DNA follows: TGTGCCAGCAGCTTAGGTCTCGTAGCGGAGACCCAGTACTTC. Its translation is CASSLGLVAETQYF.

This chain links TRBV10-3 with TRBJ1-3; a possible D gene is TRBD1 (6 bases). V was clipped by 6 bases and J by 0 bases, with 18 bases between them. Germline loops: CDR1 ENHRY, CDR2 SYGVKD. This CDR3 comprises 17 residues. In DNA, the CDR3 is TGTGCCATCAGACAGGAAAACACAGGGCTCTCTGGAAACACCATATATTTT. Amino acid sequence: CAIRQENTGLSGNTIYF.

This clone came up a few times. The chain carries TRBV7-8 and TRBJ1-1; D gene ambiguous. CDR1 and CDR2 from the germline V gene are SGHVS and FQNEAQ. V dropped 2 bases and J dropped 3 bases, with 10 bases sitting between them. The CDR3 covers 14 residues. The CDR3 spells CASSLRGGDTEAFF. CDR3 DNA sequence: TGTGCCAGCAGCTTACGCGGCGGAGACACTGAAGCTTTCTTT.

The CDR3 sequence is CASRPNRGRGTGELFF. As DNA, the CDR3 is TGTGCCAGCAGGCCTAACAGGGGGCGCGGAACCGGGGAGCTGTTTTTT. This chain connects TRBV7-8 to TRBJ2-2; 9 bases fit TRBD1. Looked up from germline, CDR1 is SGHVS and CDR2 is FQNEAQ. V shed 6 bases and J 5 bases; nucleotides not matched to a gene: 10. The CDR3 has 16 residues.

The V gene is TRBV11-2, the J gene TRBJ2-3; TRBD2 matches 12 bases. V lost 3 bases to trimming and J lost 2 bases; unmatched junction nucleotides: 9. The CDR3 is 18 residues long. Per the germline V gene, CDR1 is SGHAT and CDR2 is FQNNGV. CDR3 DNA: TGTGCCAGCAGCTTTCCGACTAGCGGGGGTGAGCACACAGATACGCAGTATTTT. This codes for CASSFPTSGGEHTDTQYF.